The sequence of this TCR beta chain was determined in a study of blood T cells in healthy people across ages. The second PCR ran roughly 6 to 11 cycles with a sample-barcoded 5' primer and J-beta primers. Samples each returned at least 3 million CDR3-containing paired-end reads. MiXCR, applied by TCRdb to the 5' RACE reads, yields one record per CDR3 protein. The data show more than 900,000 distinct CDR3 sequences, 25% to 35% seen once. The same sample was also studied in work on T cells of mothers and their children.

This receptor was taken from a woman between 35 and 50 years old in good health. Sequencing used blood.

The CDR3 region is CASSYPSETQYF. The CDR3 DNA sequence: TGTGCCAGCAGTTACCCGTCGGAGACCCAGTACTTC. The chain employs TRBV6-2 or TRBV6-3 and TRBJ2-5, with D unresolved. The CDR3 length is 12 residues. In germline, CDR1 is MNHEY, CDR2 SVGEGT. The ends were cut back, 2 bases at V and 5 bases at J, with 6 bases in the middle.